Following are 32 T cell receptor beta chains from one sample sequenced in a study of cytomegalovirus exposure and HLA in healthy donors. 13 Jbeta primers and 60 Vbeta primers were used for the PCR. Libraries were prepared by immunoSEQ multiplex PCR; TCRdb keeps only in-frame clonotypes and omits some of them. The table has approximately 77,000 clones, over 60% seen once. The sequencing sample was made of PBMCs. The source of these receptors is a male donor in good health and CMV-seropositive.

V gene TRBV5-4 combines with J gene TRBJ2-5; 7 nucleotides match TRBD2. The DNA end is more similar to TRBJ2-7, so the J call may be wrong. The length of the CDR3 is 15 residues. The V gene's germline CDR1 is SGHNT and CDR2 YYREEE (reference sequence). DNA of the CDR3: TGTGCCAGCAGCGTCGGTCCTAGCGGCTACTACGAGCAGTACTTC. Its translation is CASSVGPSGYYEQYF.

V gene TRBV7-3 combines with J gene TRBJ2-3; 10 bases are shared with TRBD2. Per germline, CDR1 SGHTA and CDR2 FQGTGA. With V trimmed by 1 base and J by 0 bases, 7 bases remained unmatched. The CDR3 is 18 amino acids. CDR3 in amino acids: CASSLNGLAEVSTDTQYF. DNA of the CDR3: TGTGCCAGCAGCTTAAACGGACTAGCGGAAGTTAGCACAGATACGCAGTATTTT.

The chain couples TRBV28 to TRBJ1-2; TRBD1 might be the D (5 bases). Germline CDR1 is MDHEN and CDR2 is SYDVKM. Trimming took off 3 bases at V and 0 bases at J, with 17 bases between the two ends. The CDR3 contains 17 residues. The DNA for the CDR3 is TGTGCCAGCAGTTTTGGGGCCCGATACATAGCTAACTATGGCTACACCTTC. This translates into CASSFGARYIANYGYTF.

The DNA for the CDR3 is TGTGCCAGCAGTGTTTCGATACAGGGAAAAGTTGGGTACGAGCAGTACTTC. Protein product: CASSVSIQGKVGYEQYF. The chain joins TRBV25-1 to TRBJ2-7; possible D gene TRBD1, 6 bases. Germline V CDR1 and CDR2: MGHDK, SYGVNS. This CDR3 has 17 amino acids. Trimming stripped 4 bases from V and 4 bases from J, with 23 bases between.

The J gene is TRBJ2-3, the V gene TRBV11-2, with TRBD2 matching over 10 bases. CDR3 length equals 16 residues. From germline, CDR1 is SGHAT and CDR2 FQNNGV. V dropped 1 base and J dropped 6; count of bases not matched to a gene: 7. CDR3 loop: CASSLARTSGTDTQYF. The CDR3, as DNA: TGTGCCAGCAGCTTAGCCCGGACTAGCGGTACGGATACGCAGTATTTT.

The chain combines TRBV19 with TRBJ1-5; D gene unclear. The V end lost 3 bases, the J end lost 5 bases, and 14 bases lay between the germline ends. The CDR3 runs 15 residues. Germline V gives CDR1 LNHDA, CDR2 SQIVND (reference sequence). CDR3 DNA: TGTGCCAGTAGTATTGGATGGCAGGTGGATCAGCCCCAGCATTTT. The encoded protein is CASSIGWQVDQPQHF.

The gene calls are TRBV7-2 and TRBJ2-1; 12 bases align to TRBD2. Germline CDR1 and CDR2: SGHTA and FQGNSA. After removal of 1 base from V and 9 bases from J, the junction contained 4 bases not matched to a gene. This CDR3 region has 15 residues. This chain's CDR3 is CASSLGLAGAIEQFF. CDR3 coding DNA: TGTGCCAGCAGCTTAGGACTAGCGGGAGCTATTGAGCAGTTCTTC.

The J gene is TRBJ1-1, the V gene TRBV7-3, with 9 bases matching TRBD1. With 5 bases clipped from V and 6 bases from J, the junction kept 7 bases outside the gene matches. Germline lookup yields CDR1 SGHTA and CDR2 FQGTGA. This CDR3 comprises 14 residues. The CDR3 region has the DNA TGTGCCAGCAGCCCTGACAGGGGGGGATCTGAAGCTTTCTTT. Its translation is CASSPDRGGSEAFF.

The rearrangement joins TRBV5-4 to TRBJ1-3, with 11 positions matching TRBD1. The CDR3 has 13 amino acids. CDR1 and CDR2 from the germline V gene are SGHNT and YYREEE (reference sequence). CDR3 region: CASRDRGENTIYF. The CDR3 DNA reads as TGTGCGAGCCGGGACAGGGGGGAAAACACCATATATTTT.

The CDR3 DNA sequence: TGCGCCAGCAGCCCAGGCGGGTCAGCTGAAGCTTTCTTT. Protein sequence: CASSPGGSAEAFF. The chain is built from TRBV4-1 and TRBJ1-1; D gene uncertain. The CDR3 loop spans 13 amino acids. Germline CDR1 MGHRA, CDR2 YSYEKL. V lost 4 bases and J 6 bases, leaving 12 bases between the germline ends.

This chain uses TRBV7-2 with TRBJ2-3, with 9 nucleotides matching TRBD2. The germline V gene encodes CDR1 SGHTA and CDR2 FQGNSA. The CDR3 spans 15 residues. Trimming took 5 bases from V and 6 from J; bases not matched to a gene: 9. In nucleotides, the CDR3 is TGTGCCAGCAGCCAAGCGGGGGGTGCTGTTGATACGCAGTATTTT. Protein: CASSQAGGAVDTQYF.

This rearrangement joins TRBV19 to TRBJ2-3; D is uncertain. This CDR3 is built from 14 residues. Germline CDR1 reads LNHDA; CDR2 reads SQIVND (reference sequence). V lost 1 base, J lost 1 base, and 6 bases lay in between. In DNA form, the CDR3 reads TGTGCCAGTAGTATAGCACTTCGCACAGATACGCAGTATTTT. It translates to CASSIALRTDTQYF.

This chain joins TRBV18 and TRBJ1-5; TRBD1 is a possible D gene (5 bases). Between the trimmed V and J ends, which lost 6 bases and 0 bases, there was a span of 18 bases. This CDR3 is 17 amino acids long. Germline values: CDR1 KGHSH, CDR2 LQKENI. CDR3 protein: CASSASGTGISNQPQHF. The CDR3 DNA sequence: TGTGCCAGCTCGGCTTCCGGGACTGGTATTAGCAATCAGCCCCAGCATTTT.

This clone was observed once. This sequence joins TRBV7-9 and TRBJ1-2; the match to TRBD1 covers 7 bases. Losses at the gene ends were 5 bases for V and 4 bases for J; bases not matched to a gene: 13. This CDR3 contains 16 residues. Germline assignment: CDR1 SEHNR and CDR2 FQNEAQ (reference sequence). The CDR3 spells CASSATRQGSGYGYTF. For the CDR3, the DNA is TGTGCCAGCAGCGCCACTCGACAGGGTTCGGGCTATGGCTACACCTTC.

This rearrangement joins TRBV7-3 to TRBJ2-3, with TRBD2 matching 8 bases. The CDR3 has 16 amino acids. Germline V gene sequence: CDR1 SGHTA, CDR2 FQGTGA. Trimming at V came to 4 bases and at J to 2 bases, leaving 8 bases not matched to a gene. As DNA, the CDR3 is TGTGCCAGCAGCTCCTCCGGACTAGCCATCACAGATACGCAGTATTTT. This sequence encodes CASSSSGLAITDTQYF.

This clone was recorded a few times. The CDR3 protein is CASGQFTGELFF. The DNA for the CDR3 is TGTGCCAGCGGGCAGTTCACCGGGGAGCTGTTTTTT. The chain couples TRBV2 to TRBJ2-2; D is unresolved. Looked up from germline, CDR1 is SNHLY and CDR2 is FYNNEI. The CDR3 is 12 amino acids. The V gene lost 8 bases and the J gene lost 4 bases, with 8 bases spanning the gap.

This sequence joins TRBV11-2 and TRBJ2-7; TRBD1 is a possible D gene (5 bases). Trimming took off 5 bases at V and 2 bases at J, with 13 bases between the two ends. Germline lookup yields CDR1 SGHAT and CDR2 FQNNGV. This CDR3 is 14 amino acids long. CDR3 DNA sequence: TGTGCCAGCAGCCCAGACAGTTGGGCCTACGAGCAGTACTTC. Its translation is CASSPDSWAYEQYF.

The chain recombines TRBV6-6 with TRBJ2-1; tentatively, D is TRBD1 (6 bases). Looked up from germline, CDR1 is MNHNY and CDR2 is SVGAGI (reference sequence). The V and J ends lost 5 bases and 9 bases respectively, with 17 bases between them. CDR3 length: 14 residues. The CDR3 sequence is CASSQFQGHTEQFF. In DNA form, the CDR3 reads TGTGCCAGCAGTCAGTTCCAGGGACACACTGAGCAGTTCTTC.

Worth noting for this clone: A junction end diverges from the germline sequence, so it may reflect a read error. The chain is built from TRBV9 and TRBJ1-1; 8 positions agree with TRBD1. The CDR3 has 14 residues. Per the germline V gene, CDR1 is SGDLS and CDR2 is YYNGEE. CDR3 amino acids: CASSDGTGSSEDFF. Here the CDR3 DNA reads TGTGCCAGCAGCGACGGGACAGGCAGTTCGGAAGATTTCTTT.

CDR3 in amino acids: CASSKRIYEQYF. The CDR3 DNA reads as TGTGCCAGCAGCAAGAGAATCTACGAGCAGTACTTC. This chain joins TRBV28 and TRBJ2-7; D gene unclear. The CDR3 extends over 12 amino acids. V gave up 6 bases and J gave up 3 bases, with 9 bases separating them. Germline CDR1 and CDR2: MDHEN and SYDVKM.

This clone was detected a few times. The V call is TRBV27, the J call TRBJ2-1; unclear D gene. The CDR3 runs to 15 residues. Per germline, CDR1 MNHEY and CDR2 SMNVEV (reference sequence). With 5 bases removed from V and 2 bases from J, the gap between germline ends came to 13 bases. The CDR3 DNA reads as TGTGCCAGCAGTCGGTCGATGCGCCCCTACAATGAGCAGTTCTTC. This gives the protein CASSRSMRPYNEQFF.

V gene TRBV27 combines with J gene TRBJ2-1, with 10 nucleotides matching TRBD1. V shed 5 bases, J shed 10 bases, and the junction held 8 bases outside the gene matches. The germline V gene has CDR1 MNHEY and CDR2 SMNVEV (reference sequence). The CDR3 runs 14 residues. The chain's CDR3 is CASSHRDRGSEQFF. The CDR3 DNA follows: TGTGCCAGCAGTCACCGGGACAGGGGTAGCGAGCAGTTCTTC.

This clone was picked up one time. This chain links TRBV5-4 with TRBJ2-7; 7 positions match TRBD2. This CDR3 has 14 residues. Germline V gene data show CDR1 as SGHNT and CDR2 as YYREEE (reference sequence). The J segment lost 6 bases and the V segment lost 5 bases, leaving 11 bases of the junction unmatched. The CDR3 DNA is TGTGCCAGCAGTCACCAGACTAGCACTGGCGAGCAGTACTTC. Translating gives CASSHQTSTGEQYF.

This clone was recorded only once. The V call is TRBV5-1, the J call TRBJ2-5; 9 bases fit TRBD1. The CDR3 length is 13 residues. Germline-derived CDR1 and CDR2 are SGHRS and YFSETQ. Losses at the gene ends were 7 bases for V and 0 bases for J; bases not matched to a gene: 1. CDR3: CASRQGDQETQYF. CDR3 DNA sequence: TGCGCCAGCCGACAGGGGGACCAAGAGACCCAGTACTTC. Looking up the rest from reference TRBV5-1 and TRBJ2-5 gives the full variable domain: KAGVTQTPRYLIKTRGQQVTLSCSPISGHRSVSWYQQTPGQGLQFLFEYFSETQRNKGNFPGRFSGRQFSNSRSEMNVSTLELGDSALYLCASRQGDQETQYFGPGTRLLVL.

The chain has TRBV10-3 and TRBJ2-7, with D possibly matching TRBD2 (6 bases). The CDR3 is 14 amino acids. CDR1 and CDR2 from the germline V gene are ENHRY and SYGVKD. V gave up 1 base and J gave up 7 bases, with 14 bases separating them. This chain's CDR3 is CAISELRGKDEQYF. The DNA of the CDR3 is TGTGCCATCAGTGAGTTGCGGGGAAAGGATGAGCAGTACTTC.

V gene TRBV7-9 combines with J gene TRBJ1-1; a weak D match, TRBD1 (5 bases). The CDR3 contains 14 residues. Germline assignment: CDR1 SEHNR and CDR2 FQNEAQ (reference sequence). Trimming took 0 bases from V and 9 from J, leaving 14 bases between them. The CDR3 region has the DNA TGTGCCAGCAGCTTAGCCCCCGGTGGGGGGAAAGCTTTCTTT. Translation: CASSLAPGGGKAFF.

This clone was counted between two and nine times. CDR3 nucleotide sequence: TGTGCCATCAATGGGCAGAACTATGGCTACACCTTC. Translated: CAINGQNYGYTF. The chain joins TRBV10-3 to TRBJ1-2; the D is unclear. Germline CDR1 reads ENHRY; CDR2 reads SYGVKD. Trimming stripped 7 bases from V and 2 bases from J, with 8 bases between. The CDR3 spans 12 residues.

A few counts support this clone. The genes are TRBV19 and TRBJ1-2; 9 bases fit TRBD1. The CDR3 loop spans 15 amino acids. The germline V gene has CDR1 LNHDA and CDR2 SQIVND (reference sequence). J lost 8 bases, V lost 4 bases, and 11 bases had no gene match. CDR3 sequence reads: CASSTPGQGAGGYTF. The CDR3 DNA follows: TGTGCCAGTAGTACGCCGGGACAGGGAGCGGGGGGCTACACCTTC.

This clone has a handful of counts. This chain joins TRBV2 and TRBJ1-2; 7 bases align to TRBD1. There are 14 residues in the CDR3. Germline V lookup: CDR1 SNHLY, CDR2 FYNNEI. With V trimmed by 6 bases and J by 2 bases, 6 bases remained unmatched. DNA of the CDR3: TGTGCCAGCAGGACCCTGACAGGGAACTATGGCTACACCTTC. Amino acids: CASRTLTGNYGYTF.

V usage is TRBV9 and J usage is TRBJ1-4; the D is unclear. CDR3 length equals 15 residues. Germline-derived CDR1 and CDR2 are SGDLS and YYNGEE. The V gene lost 5 bases and the J gene lost 0 bases, with 11 bases spanning the gap. For the CDR3, the DNA is TGTGCCAGCAGTCAACAACCATCAACTAATGAAAAACTGTTTTTT. It yields the protein CASSQQPSTNEKLFF.

V gene TRBV6-1 combines with J gene TRBJ1-1; D not certain. Germline V gene sequence: CDR1 MNHNS, CDR2 SASEGT. CDR3 length: 14 amino acids. Trimming removed 0 bases at V and 1 base at J, with 6 bases between. The CDR3 DNA reads as TGTGCCAGCAGTGAAGCTTGGCAGAACACTGAAGCTTTCTTT. Amino acid sequence: CASSEAWQNTEAFF.

This clone was counted between two and nine times. The chain is built from TRBV7-9 and TRBJ2-1, with a tentative D call TRBD1 (6 bases). The germline gives CDR1 SEHNR, CDR2 FQNEAQ (reference sequence). The ends were cut back, 8 bases at V and 5 bases at J, with 10 bases in the middle. The CDR3 consists of 12 residues. The CDR3 DNA reads TGTGCCAGCGGGGGCCGAGACAATGAGCAGTTCTTC. Encoded protein: CASGGRDNEQFF.